The present T cell receptor beta chain was sequenced within a study of response to subunit inactivated influenza vaccine. MiXCR, applied by TCRdb to the RT-PCR reads, yields one record per CDR3 protein. The top ten hold 2.5% to 3.5% of the sample, which has roughly 550,000 distinct CDR3 sequences, roughly a quarter seen once. V was pared by 6 bases and J by 4 bases, with 16 bases between. This CDR3 is 15 amino acids long. Germline CDR1 is SGHTA and CDR2 is FQGNSA. This same sample was also taken into another study, of T cells expressing NK-cell markers. That source reports: The cDNA for TCR beta came from 5'RACE template switching with UMIs. Dominant NKG2C+ clonotypes in a handful of donors made up about 1.0-8% of CD8+ T cells.

This rearrangement joins TRBV7-2 to TRBJ1-3, with unresolved D. Sample: CD4+ T cells sorted from PBMCs, taken about 12 days after vaccination. The sequence came from a man in his fifties who received an inactivated influenza vaccine. CDR3 nucleotides: TGTGCCAGCAGTCACCCCCCCGGGCTAGGAAACACCATATATTTT. Its protein is CASSHPPGLGNTIYF.